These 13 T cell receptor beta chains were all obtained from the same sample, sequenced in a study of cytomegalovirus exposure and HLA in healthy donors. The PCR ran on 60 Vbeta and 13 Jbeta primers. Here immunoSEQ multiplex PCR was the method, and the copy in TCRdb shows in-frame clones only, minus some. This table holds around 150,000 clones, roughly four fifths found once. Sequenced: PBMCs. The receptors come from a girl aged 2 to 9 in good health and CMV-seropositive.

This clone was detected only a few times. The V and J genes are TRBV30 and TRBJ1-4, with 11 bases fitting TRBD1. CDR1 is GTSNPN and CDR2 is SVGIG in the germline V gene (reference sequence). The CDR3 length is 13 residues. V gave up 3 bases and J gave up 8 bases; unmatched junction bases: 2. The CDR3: CAWRDRGHEKLFF. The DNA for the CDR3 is TGTGCCTGGAGGGACAGGGGGCACGAAAAACTGTTTTTT.

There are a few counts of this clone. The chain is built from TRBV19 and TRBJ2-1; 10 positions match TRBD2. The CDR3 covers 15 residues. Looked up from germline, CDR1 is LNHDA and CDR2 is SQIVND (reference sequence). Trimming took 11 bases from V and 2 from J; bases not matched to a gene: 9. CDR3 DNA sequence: TGTGCCGGTATACTTAGCGGGGGGCCCTACAATGAGCAGTTCTTC. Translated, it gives CAGILSGGPYNEQFF.

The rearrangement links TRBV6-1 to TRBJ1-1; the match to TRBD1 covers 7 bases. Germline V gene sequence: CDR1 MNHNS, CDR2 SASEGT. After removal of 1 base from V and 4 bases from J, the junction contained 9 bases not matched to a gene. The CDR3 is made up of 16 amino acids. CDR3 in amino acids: CASSEGETGWGTEAFF. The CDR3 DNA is TGTGCCAGCAGTGAAGGAGAGACAGGGTGGGGCACTGAAGCTTTCTTT.

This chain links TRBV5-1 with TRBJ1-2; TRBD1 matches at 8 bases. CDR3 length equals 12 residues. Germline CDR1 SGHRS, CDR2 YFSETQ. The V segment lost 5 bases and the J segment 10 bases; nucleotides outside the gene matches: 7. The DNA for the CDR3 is TGCGCCAGCAGTCAAGACAGGGGCGTCTACACCTTC. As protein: CASSQDRGVYTF.

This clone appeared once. The CDR3 DNA sequence: TGCGCCAGCAGCCAAGATGAGACTAAGCCAGGTGAAGCTTTCTTT. It encodes CASSQDETKPGEAFF. V is TRBV4-1 and J is TRBJ1-1; D is ambiguous. The ends were cut back, 0 bases at V and 7 bases at J, with 15 bases in the middle. The CDR3 covers 15 residues. Germline loops: CDR1 MGHRA, CDR2 YSYEKL.

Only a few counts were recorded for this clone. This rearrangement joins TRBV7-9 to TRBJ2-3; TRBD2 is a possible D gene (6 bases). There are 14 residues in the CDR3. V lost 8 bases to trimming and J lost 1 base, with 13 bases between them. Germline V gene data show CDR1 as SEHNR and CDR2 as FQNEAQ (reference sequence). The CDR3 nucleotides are TGTGCCAGCCACCCGGGGGTCGGCACAGATACGCAGTATTTT. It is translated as CASHPGVGTDTQYF.

The CDR3 reads CASSSPILAGGGRAGDTQYF. As DNA, the CDR3 is TGTGCCAGCAGCTCCCCTATCCTAGCAGGTGGCGGGAGGGCAGGGGATACGCAGTATTTT. The V call is TRBV7-8, the J call TRBJ2-3, with TRBD2 matching 9 bases. The CDR3 contains 20 residues. J gave up 6 bases and V 4 bases, and 23 bases lay outside the gene matches. Germline V gene sequence: CDR1 SGHVS, CDR2 FQNEAQ.

The CDR3: CASSSEYSSTDTQYF. The CDR3 DNA follows: TGTGCCAGCTCCTCCGAGTATTCTAGCACAGATACGCAGTATTTT. V usage is TRBV2 and J usage is TRBJ2-3, with no clear D. Germline CDR1 and CDR2: SNHLY and FYNNEI. The CDR3 runs to 15 residues. Trimming took 8 bases from V and 0 from J, leaving 15 bases between them.

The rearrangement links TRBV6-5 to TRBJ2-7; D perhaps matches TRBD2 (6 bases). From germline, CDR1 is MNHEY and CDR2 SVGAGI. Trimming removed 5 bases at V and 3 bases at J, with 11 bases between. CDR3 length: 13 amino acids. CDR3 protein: CASSASAIYEQYF. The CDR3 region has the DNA TGTGCCAGCAGTGCTAGCGCAATCTACGAGCAGTACTTC.

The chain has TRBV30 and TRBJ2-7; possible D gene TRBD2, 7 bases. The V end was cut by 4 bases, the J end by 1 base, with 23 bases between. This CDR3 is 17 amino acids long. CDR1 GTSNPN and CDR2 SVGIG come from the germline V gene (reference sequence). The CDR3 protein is CAWNSAVRGGPSYEQYF. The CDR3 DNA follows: TGTGCCTGGAACTCGGCAGTTAGGGGGGGCCCATCCTACGAGCAGTACTTC.

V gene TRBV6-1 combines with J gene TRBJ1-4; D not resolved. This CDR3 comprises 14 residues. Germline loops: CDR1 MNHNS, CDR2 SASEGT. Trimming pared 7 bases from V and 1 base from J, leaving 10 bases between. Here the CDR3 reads CASIQRGTNEKLFF. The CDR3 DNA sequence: TGTGCCAGCATTCAGAGAGGAACTAATGAAAAACTGTTTTTT.

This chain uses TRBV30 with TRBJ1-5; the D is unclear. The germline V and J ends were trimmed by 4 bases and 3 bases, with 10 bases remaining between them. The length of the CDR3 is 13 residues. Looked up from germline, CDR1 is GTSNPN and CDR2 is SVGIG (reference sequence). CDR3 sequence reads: CAWIRRDNQPQHF. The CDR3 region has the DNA TGTGCCTGGATTAGGAGGGACAATCAGCCCCAGCATTTT.

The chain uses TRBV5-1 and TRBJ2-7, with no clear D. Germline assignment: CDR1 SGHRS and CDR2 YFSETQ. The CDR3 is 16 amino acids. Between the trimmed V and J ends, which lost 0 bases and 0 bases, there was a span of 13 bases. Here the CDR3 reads CASSLVGGPSSYEQYF. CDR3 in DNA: TGCGCCAGCAGCTTGGTTGGTGGGCCAAGCTCCTACGAGCAGTACTTC. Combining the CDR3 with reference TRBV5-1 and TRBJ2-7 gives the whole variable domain KAGVTQTPRYLIKTRGQQVTLSCSPISGHRSVSWYQQTPGQGLQFLFEYFSETQRNKGNFPGRFSGRQFSNSRSEMNVSTLELGDSALYLCASSLVGGPSSYEQYFGPGTRLTVT.